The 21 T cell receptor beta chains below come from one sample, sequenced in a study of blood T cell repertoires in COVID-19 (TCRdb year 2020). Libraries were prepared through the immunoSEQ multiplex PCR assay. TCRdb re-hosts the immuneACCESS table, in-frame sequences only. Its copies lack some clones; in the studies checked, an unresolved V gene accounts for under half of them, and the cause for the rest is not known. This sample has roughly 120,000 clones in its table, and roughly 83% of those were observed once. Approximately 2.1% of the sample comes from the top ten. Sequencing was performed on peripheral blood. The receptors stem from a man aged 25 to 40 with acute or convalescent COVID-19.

CDR3 sequence: CSVASGGSNTEAFF. The CDR3 bases are TGCAGCGTCGCCTCAGGGGGCTCGAACACTGAAGCTTTCTTT. The J gene is TRBJ1-1, the V gene TRBV29-1, with 8 bases lining up with TRBD1. This CDR3 contains 14 residues. Germline trimming cut 6 bases from V and 1 base from J; bases unmatched to any gene: 7. Germline CDR1 SQVTM, CDR2 ANQGSEA.

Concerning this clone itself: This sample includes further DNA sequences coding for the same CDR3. The CDR3 spells CAWSNNYGYTF. The CDR3 bases are TGTGCCTGGAGCAATAACTATGGCTACACCTTC. V gene TRBV30 combines with J gene TRBJ1-2; no clear D gene. CDR1 is GTSNPN and CDR2 is SVGIG in the germline V gene (reference sequence). The CDR3 sequence is 11 residues long. Between the trimmed V and J ends, which lost 3 bases and 1 base, there was a span of 3 bases.

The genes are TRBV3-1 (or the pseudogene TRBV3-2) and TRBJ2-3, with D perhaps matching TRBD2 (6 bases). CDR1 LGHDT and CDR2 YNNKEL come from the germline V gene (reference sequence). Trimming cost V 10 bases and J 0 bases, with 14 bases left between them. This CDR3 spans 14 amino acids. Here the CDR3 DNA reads TGTGCCACCCAAAACGGGGGAAGCACAGATACGCAGTATTTT. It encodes CATQNGGSTDTQYF.

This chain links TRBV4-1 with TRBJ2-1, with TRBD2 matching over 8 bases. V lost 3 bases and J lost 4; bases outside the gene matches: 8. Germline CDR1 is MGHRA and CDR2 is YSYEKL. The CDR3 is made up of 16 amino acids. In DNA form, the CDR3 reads TGCGCCAGCAGCCAGGAAACTAGCGGACCTTACAATGAGCAGTTCTTC. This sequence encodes CASSQETSGPYNEQFF.

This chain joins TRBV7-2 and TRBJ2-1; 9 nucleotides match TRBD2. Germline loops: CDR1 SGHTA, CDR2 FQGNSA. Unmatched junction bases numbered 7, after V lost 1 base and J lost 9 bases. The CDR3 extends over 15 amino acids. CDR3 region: CASSLVTGTSTEQFF. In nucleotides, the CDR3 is TGTGCCAGCAGCTTAGTTACCGGGACTAGCACTGAGCAGTTCTTC.

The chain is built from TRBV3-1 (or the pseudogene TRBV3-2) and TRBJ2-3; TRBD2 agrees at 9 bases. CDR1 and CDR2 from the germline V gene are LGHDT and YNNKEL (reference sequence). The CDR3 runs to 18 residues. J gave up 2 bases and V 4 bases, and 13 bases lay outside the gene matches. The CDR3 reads CASSRGGGARIVTDTQYF. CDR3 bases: TGTGCCAGCAGCCGGGGCGGGGGGGCACGGATTGTCACAGATACGCAGTATTTT.

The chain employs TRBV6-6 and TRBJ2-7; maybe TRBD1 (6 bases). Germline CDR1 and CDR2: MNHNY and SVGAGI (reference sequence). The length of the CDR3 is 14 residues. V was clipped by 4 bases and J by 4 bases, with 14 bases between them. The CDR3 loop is CASSSFTGTYEQYV. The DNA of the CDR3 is TGTGCCAGCAGTTCCTTCACAGGGACGTACGAGCAGTACGTC.

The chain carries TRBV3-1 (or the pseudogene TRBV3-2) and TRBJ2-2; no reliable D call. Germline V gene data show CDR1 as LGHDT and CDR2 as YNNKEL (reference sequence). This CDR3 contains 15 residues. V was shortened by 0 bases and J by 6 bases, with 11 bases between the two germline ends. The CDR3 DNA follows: TGTGCCAGCAGCCAAGAGTATACGGAGTCCGGGGAGCTGTTTTTT. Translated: CASSQEYTESGELFF.

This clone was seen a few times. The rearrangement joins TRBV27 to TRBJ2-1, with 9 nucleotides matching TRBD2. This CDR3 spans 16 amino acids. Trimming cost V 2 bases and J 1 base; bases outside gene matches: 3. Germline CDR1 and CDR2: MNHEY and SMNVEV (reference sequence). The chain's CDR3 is CASSLGLAGSYNEQFF. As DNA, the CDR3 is TGTGCCAGCAGTTTAGGTCTAGCGGGGTCCTACAATGAGCAGTTCTTC.

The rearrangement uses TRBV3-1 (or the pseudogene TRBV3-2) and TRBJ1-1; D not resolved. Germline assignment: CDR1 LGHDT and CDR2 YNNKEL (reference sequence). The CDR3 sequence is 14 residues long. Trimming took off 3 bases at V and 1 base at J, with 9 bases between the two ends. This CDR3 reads CASSHLSGNTEAFF. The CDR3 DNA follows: TGTGCCAGCAGCCACCTGAGTGGGAACACTGAAGCTTTCTTT.

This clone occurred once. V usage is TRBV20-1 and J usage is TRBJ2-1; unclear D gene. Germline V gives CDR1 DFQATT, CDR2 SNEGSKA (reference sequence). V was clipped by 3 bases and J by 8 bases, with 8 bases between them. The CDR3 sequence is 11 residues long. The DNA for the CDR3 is TGCAGTGCTAGCCCCTCCCATGAGCAGTTCTTC. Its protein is CSASPSHEQFF.

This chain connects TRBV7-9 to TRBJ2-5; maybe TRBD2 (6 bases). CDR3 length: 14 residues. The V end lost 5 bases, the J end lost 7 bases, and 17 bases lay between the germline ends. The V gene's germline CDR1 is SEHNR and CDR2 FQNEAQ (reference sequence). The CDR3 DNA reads TGTGCCAGCAGCGGAGGACTACCCCGAGGGACCCAGTACTTC. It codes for CASSGGLPRGTQYF.

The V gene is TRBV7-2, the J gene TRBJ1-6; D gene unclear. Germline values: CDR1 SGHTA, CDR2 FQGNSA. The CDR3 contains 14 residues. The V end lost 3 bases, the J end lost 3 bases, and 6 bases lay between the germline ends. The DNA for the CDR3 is TGTGCCAGCAGCTTTTACAGCTATAATTCACCCCTCCACTTT. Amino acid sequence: CASSFYSYNSPLHF.

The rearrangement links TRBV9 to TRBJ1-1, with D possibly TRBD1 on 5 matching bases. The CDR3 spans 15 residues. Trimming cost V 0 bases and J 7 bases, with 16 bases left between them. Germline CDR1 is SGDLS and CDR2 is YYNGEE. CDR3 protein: CASSVVLGAGYEAFF. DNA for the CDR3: TGTGCCAGCAGCGTAGTTCTAGGGGCAGGGTATGAAGCTTTCTTT. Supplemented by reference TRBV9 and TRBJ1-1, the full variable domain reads DSGVTQTPKHLITATGQRVTLRCSPRSGDLSVYWYQQSLDQGLQFLIQYYNGEERAKGNILERFSAQQFPDLHSELNLSSLELGDSALYFCASSVVLGAGYEAFFGQGTRLTVV.

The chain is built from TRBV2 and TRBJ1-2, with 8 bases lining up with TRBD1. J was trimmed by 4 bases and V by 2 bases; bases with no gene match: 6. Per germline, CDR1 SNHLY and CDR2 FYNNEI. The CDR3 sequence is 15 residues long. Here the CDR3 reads CASSERTGGLYGYTF. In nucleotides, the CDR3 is TGTGCCAGCAGTGAAAGAACAGGGGGTCTCTATGGCTACACCTTC.

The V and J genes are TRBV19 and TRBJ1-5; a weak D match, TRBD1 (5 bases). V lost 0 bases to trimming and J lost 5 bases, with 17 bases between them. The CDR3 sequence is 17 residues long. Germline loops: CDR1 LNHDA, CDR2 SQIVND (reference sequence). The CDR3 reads CASSIDPSGWGDQPQHF. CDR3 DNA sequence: TGTGCCAGTAGTATAGATCCCTCCGGGTGGGGGGATCAGCCCCAGCATTTT.

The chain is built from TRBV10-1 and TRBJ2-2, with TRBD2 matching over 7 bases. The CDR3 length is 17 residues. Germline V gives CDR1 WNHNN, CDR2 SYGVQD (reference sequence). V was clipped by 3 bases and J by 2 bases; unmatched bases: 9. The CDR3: CASSEVGAGDNTGELFF. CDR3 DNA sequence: TGCGCCAGCAGTGAAGTAGGGGCGGGAGATAACACCGGGGAGCTGTTTTTT.

CDR3 protein: CSVKTGAIYNEQFF. The DNA for the CDR3 is TGCAGCGTTAAGACAGGGGCTATTTACAATGAGCAGTTCTTC. This chain connects TRBV29-1 to TRBJ2-1; 8 bases fit TRBD1. Germline loops: CDR1 SQVTM, CDR2 ANQGSEA. This CDR3 has 14 residues. Trimming removed 5 bases from V and 4 bases from J; junction bases left unmatched: 7.

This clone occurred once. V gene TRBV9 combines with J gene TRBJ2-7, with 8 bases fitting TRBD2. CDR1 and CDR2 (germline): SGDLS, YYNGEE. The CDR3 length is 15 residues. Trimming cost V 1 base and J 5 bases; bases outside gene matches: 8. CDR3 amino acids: CASSVFGARGDEQYF. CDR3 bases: TGTGCCAGCAGCGTATTCGGGGCGCGGGGGGACGAGCAGTACTTC.

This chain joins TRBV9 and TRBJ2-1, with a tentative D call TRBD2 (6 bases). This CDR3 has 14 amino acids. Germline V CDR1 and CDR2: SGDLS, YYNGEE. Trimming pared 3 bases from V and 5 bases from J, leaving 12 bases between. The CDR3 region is CASSAAGGDNEQFF. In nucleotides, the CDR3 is TGTGCCAGCAGCGCCGCCGGGGGAGACAATGAGCAGTTCTTC.

CDR3 sequence: CASSYLAVSGNTIYF. As DNA, the CDR3 is TGTGCCAGCAGTTACCTCGCAGTCTCTGGAAACACCATATATTTT. The rearrangement joins TRBV6-6 to TRBJ1-3, with unresolved D. Germline V gene sequence: CDR1 MNHNY, CDR2 SVGAGI (reference sequence). V was trimmed by 2 bases and J by 0 bases, leaving 8 bases between them. This CDR3 spans 15 amino acids.